These T cell receptor beta chains were read from a single sample in a study of STAT5B mutations in CD4+ large granular lymphocyte leukemia. Some clones are missing from TCRdb's copy, which holds only in-frame ones; the method was immunoSEQ multiplex PCR. The sample holds 28,000 or so clones; 78% are singletons and the top ten take around 0.99%. The sequenced material came from CD4+ T cells from blood buffy coats. Every receptor here comes from a human donor in good health. Each CDR3 is given with its conserved first and last residue. The D gene is left open where the match is weak. Only part of the rows carry a size: once, few, many, or a class if the clone is expanded.

len	abundance	v_gene	j_gene	d_gene	CDR3aa	CDR3nt
18	NA	TRBV7-9	TRBJ2-3	TRBD2	CASRSGTSGRGLTDTQYF	TGTGCCAGCAGAAGCGGGACTAGCGGGAGAGGACTCACAGATACGCAGTATTTT
15	NA	TRBV7-3	TRBJ2-5	TRBD1	CASSRQPGQGETQYF	TGTGCCAGCAGTCGACAGCCGGGACAGGGCGAGACCCAGTACTTC
13	few	TRBV7-8	TRBJ2-5	NA	CASSFLAVETQYF	TGTGCCAGCAGCTTTCTAGCCGTGGAGACCCAGTACTTC
14	NA	TRBV5-1	TRBJ1-1	TRBD1	CASSLQGANTEAFF	TGCGCCAGCAGCTTGCAGGGGGCCAACACTGAAGCTTTCTTT
16	few	TRBV5-1	TRBJ2-2	TRBD1	CASRPGQAANTGELFF	TGCGCCAGCAGACCCGGACAGGCCGCGAACACCGGGGAGCTGTTTTTT
13	NA	TRBV7-2	TRBJ2-5	NA	CASSSTGLETQYF	TGTGCCAGCAGCTCTACAGGATTAGAGACCCAGTACTTC
15	NA	TRBV29-1	TRBJ2-1	TRBD2	CSGRVSGRAYNEQFF	TGCAGCGGTCGAGTAAGCGGGAGGGCGTACAATGAGCAGTTCTTC
14	NA	TRBV27	TRBJ2-5	NA	CASGSSGRPETQYF	TGTGCCAGCGGGTCTTCAGGGCGCCCTGAGACCCAGTACTTC
14	NA	TRBV6-6	TRBJ1-4	TRBD1	CASSLGTGVEKLFF	TGTGCCAGCAGTCTCGGGACAGGGGTTGAAAAACTGTTTTTT
15	NA	TRBV9	TRBJ1-6	NA	CASSPLGTGNSPLHF	TGTGCCAGCAGCCCACTGGGGACGGGGAATTCACCCCTCCACTTT
14	NA	TRBV5-4	TRBJ1-4	NA	CASSSDLHNEKLFF	TGTGCCAGCAGTTCGGACCTACATAATGAAAAACTGTTTTTT
15	NA	TRBV7-2	TRBJ2-5	TRBD2	CASSSGVAGVGTQYF	TGTGCCAGCAGCTCCGGGGTAGCGGGAGTGGGGACCCAGTACTTC
13	few	TRBV30	TRBJ1-2	NA	CAWSVLSGGGYTF	TGTGCCTGGAGTGTACTCTCGGGGGGTGGCTACACCTTC
12	few	TRBV19	TRBJ1-1	NA	CASSMRETEAFF	TGTGCCAGTAGTATGCGGGAGACTGAAGCTTTCTTT
18	NA	TRBV30	TRBJ2-2	TRBD2	CAWSGRGRNGKKTGELFF	TGTGCCTGGAGCGGACGCGGGAGAAATGGAAAAAAAACCGGGGAGCTGTTTTTT
13	few	TRBV5-5	TRBJ1-1	NA	CASNLGQNTEAFF	TGTGCCAGCAACCTAGGACAGAACACTGAAGCTTTCTTT
13	NA	TRBV11-1	TRBJ2-1	NA	CASSLSHPNEQFF	TGTGCCAGCAGCTTATCACATCCCAATGAGCAGTTCTTC
16	once	TRBV7-2	TRBJ2-1	NA	CASRLLMGRGYNEQFF	TGTGCCAGCAGGCTGCTGATGGGCAGGGGCTACAATGAGCAGTTCTTC
16	NA	TRBV5-1	TRBJ1-4	TRBD1	CASSAGTVTTNEKLFF	TGCGCCAGCAGCGCCGGGACAGTTACAACTAATGAAAAACTGTTTTTT
14	NA	TRBV6-6	TRBJ1-4	NA	CASSYGQSNEKLFF	TGTGCCAGCAGTTACGGGCAGTCTAATGAAAAACTGTTTTTT
17	NA	TRBV27	TRBJ1-4	TRBD1	CASSLSHRGEANEKLFF	TGTGCCAGCAGTTTATCCCACAGGGGAGAGGCTAATGAAAAACTGTTTTTT
15	NA	TRBV28	TRBJ2-1	NA	CASNLAASSYNEQFF	TGTGCCAGCAACTTAGCGGCAAGCTCCTACAATGAGCAGTTCTTC
12	few	TRBV2	TRBJ1-1	TRBD1	CASRGQDAEAFF	TGTGCCAGCAGAGGACAGGATGCGGAGGCTTTCTTT
14	NA	TRBV6-5	TRBJ1-2	TRBD1	CATRRSDRDYGYTF	TGTGCCACCAGGAGGTCGGACAGGGACTATGGCTACACCTTC
13	NA	TRBV27	TRBJ2-2	TRBD2	CASSFVGGRELFF	TGTGCCAGCAGTTTTGTGGGAGGGCGGGAGCTGTTTTTT
15	NA	TRBV10-1	TRBJ2-2	NA	CASSESRGGAGELFF	TGCGCCAGCAGTGAGTCCAGGGGCGGCGCCGGGGAGCTGTTTTTT
13	NA	TRBV5-4	TRBJ1-2	TRBD1	CASSPGTGYGYTF	TGTGCCAGCAGCCCTGGGACAGGCTATGGCTACACCTTC
13	NA	TRBV6-1	TRBJ2-7	NA	CASSERGAFEQYF	TGTGCCAGCAGTGAACGGGGGGCGTTCGAGCAGTACTTC
11	NA	TRBV5-8	TRBJ1-2	NA	CASSLEGGYTF	TGTGCCAGCAGCTTGGAAGGGGGCTACACCTTC
15	NA	TRBV7-6	TRBJ2-2	NA	CASSIDILNAGELFF	TGTGCCAGCAGCATTGACATTCTGAACGCCGGGGAGCTGTTTTTT
14	NA	TRBV7-9	TRBJ2-5	NA	CASSFSGSKETQYF	TGTGCCAGCAGCTTCTCCGGGTCTAAAGAGACCCAGTACTTC
14	NA	TRBV28	TRBJ1-2	NA	CASSLRAQGRGYTF	TGTGCCAGCAGTTTAAGGGCGCAGGGTCGGGGCTACACCTTC
12	once	TRBV7-9	TRBJ2-1	NA	CASSQPGSEQFF	TGTGCCAGCAGCCAACCAGGAAGTGAGCAGTTCTTC
13	NA	TRBV28	TRBJ1-2	NA	CASTVGGNYGYTF	TGTGCCAGCACCGTAGGGGGGAACTATGGCTACACCTTC
12	NA	TRBV6-6	TRBJ2-5	NA	CASSYGQETQYF	TGTGCCAGCAGTTATGGCCAAGAGACCCAGTACTTC
15	once	TRBV19	TRBJ2-5	NA	CASSIGGATAETQYF	TGTGCCAGTAGTATAGGCGGGGCCACCGCGGAGACCCAGTACTTC
14	NA	TRBV29-1	TRBJ1-1	NA	CSGAVGTHVAEAFF	TGCAGCGGGGCCGTTGGGACACATGTGGCTGAAGCTTTCTTT
13	few	TRBV29-1	TRBJ1-5	NA	CSVGDGGREPQHF	TGCAGCGTTGGGGACGGGGGTAGGGAGCCCCAGCATTTT
13	NA	TRBV5-1	TRBJ2-7	TRBD2	CASTEREGHEQYF	TGCGCCAGCACGGAGCGGGAGGGCCACGAGCAGTACTTC
13	once	TRBV19	TRBJ1-2	NA	CASSIDRRYGYTF	TGTGCCAGTAGTATAGATCGACGATATGGCTACACCTTC
14	NA	TRBV7-9	TRBJ1-1	TRBD1	CASTPDRGRTEAFF	TGTGCCAGCACCCCGGACAGGGGAAGAACTGAAGCTTTCTTT
14	NA	TRBV6-6	TRBJ2-7	TRBD2	CASRNSGRAYEQYF	TGTGCCAGCAGGAATAGCGGGAGGGCCTACGAGCAGTACTTC
14	NA	TRBV30	TRBJ1-2	NA	CAWSAGSGGHGYTF	TGTGCCTGGAGTGCTGGGTCGGGGGGCCATGGCTACACCTTC
13	NA	TRBV5-8	TRBJ1-4	NA	CASSFAGAEKLFF	TGTGCCAGCAGCTTTGCAGGGGCCGAAAAACTGTTTTTT
14	NA	TRBV5-4	TRBJ2-5	TRBD2	CASSLKGLAETQYF	TGTGCCAGCAGCTTGAAAGGACTAGCGGAGACCCAGTACTTC
14	NA	TRBV5-1	TRBJ2-5	NA	CASSLVGGLETQYF	TGCGCCAGCAGCTTGGTTGGGGGCCTGGAGACCCAGTACTTC
14	NA	TRBV9	TRBJ1-4	NA	CASSVAVSNEKLFF	TGTGCCAGCAGCGTAGCGGTTTCTAATGAAAAACTGTTTTTT
13	NA	TRBV28	TRBJ1-4	TRBD1	CATWTGTNEKLFF	TGTGCCACCTGGACAGGGACAAATGAAAAACTGTTTTTT
15	NA	TRBV7-2	TRBJ1-3	NA	CASSPQASSGNTIYF	TGTGCCAGCAGCCCACAGGCAAGCTCTGGAAACACCATATATTTT
13	NA	TRBV5-4	TRBJ2-2	NA	CASSLGSSGELFF	TGTGCCAGCAGCTTGGGGTCATCCGGGGAGCTGTTTTTT
14	few	TRBV5-1	TRBJ2-6	NA	CASSLGSGANVLTF	TGCGCCAGCAGCTTGGGCTCTGGGGCCAACGTCCTGACTTTC
16	NA	TRBV2	TRBJ2-3	NA	CASTPGRALGGDTQYF	TGTGCCAGTACTCCGGGACGAGCCCTGGGGGGAGATACGCAGTATTTT
15	NA	TRBV16	TRBJ2-1	TRBD2	CASRAGTSEGDEQFF	TGTGCCAGCAGAGCCGGGACTAGCGAGGGTGATGAGCAGTTCTTC
12	NA	TRBV19	TRBJ2-1	NA	CASSISHNEQFF	TGTGCCAGTAGTATATCCCACAATGAGCAGTTCTTC